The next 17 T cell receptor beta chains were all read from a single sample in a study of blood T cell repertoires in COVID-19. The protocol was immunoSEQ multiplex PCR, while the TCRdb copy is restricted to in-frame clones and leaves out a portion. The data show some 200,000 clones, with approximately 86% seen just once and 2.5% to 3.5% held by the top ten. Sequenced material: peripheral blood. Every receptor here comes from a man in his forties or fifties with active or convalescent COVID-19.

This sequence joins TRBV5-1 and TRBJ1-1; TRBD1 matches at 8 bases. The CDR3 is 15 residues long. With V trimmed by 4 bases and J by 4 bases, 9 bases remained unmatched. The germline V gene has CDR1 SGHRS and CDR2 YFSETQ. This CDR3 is CASSPQTGALTEAFF. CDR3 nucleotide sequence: TGCGCCAGCAGCCCTCAGACAGGGGCCCTCACTGAAGCTTTCTTT.

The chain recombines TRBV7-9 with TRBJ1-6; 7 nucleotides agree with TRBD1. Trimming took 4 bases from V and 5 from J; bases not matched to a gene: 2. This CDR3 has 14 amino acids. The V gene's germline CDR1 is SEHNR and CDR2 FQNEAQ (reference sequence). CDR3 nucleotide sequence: TGTGCCAGCAGCTCGACAGGGAATAATTCACCCCTCCACTTT. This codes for CASSSTGNNSPLHF.

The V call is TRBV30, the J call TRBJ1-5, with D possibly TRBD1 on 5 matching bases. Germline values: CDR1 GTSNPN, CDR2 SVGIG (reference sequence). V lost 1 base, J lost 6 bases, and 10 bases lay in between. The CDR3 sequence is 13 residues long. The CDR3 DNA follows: TGTGCCTGGAGTGACAGCGGGGGTCAGCCCCAGCATTTT. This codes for CAWSDSGGQPQHF.

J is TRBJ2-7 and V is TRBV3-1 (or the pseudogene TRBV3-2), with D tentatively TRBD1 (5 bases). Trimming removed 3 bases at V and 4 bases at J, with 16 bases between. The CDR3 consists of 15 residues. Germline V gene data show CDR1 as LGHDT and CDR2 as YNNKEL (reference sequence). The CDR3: CASSQISVGPYEQYF. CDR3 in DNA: TGTGCCAGCAGCCAGATTTCAGTGGGGCCGTACGAGCAGTACTTC.

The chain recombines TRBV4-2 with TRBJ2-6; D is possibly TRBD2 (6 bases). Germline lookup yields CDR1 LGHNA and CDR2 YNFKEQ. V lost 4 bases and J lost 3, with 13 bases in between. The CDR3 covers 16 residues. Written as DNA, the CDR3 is TGTGCCAGCAGCCGCTCCCAGGGAGGTGGGGCCAACGTCCTGACTTTC. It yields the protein CASSRSQGGGANVLTF.

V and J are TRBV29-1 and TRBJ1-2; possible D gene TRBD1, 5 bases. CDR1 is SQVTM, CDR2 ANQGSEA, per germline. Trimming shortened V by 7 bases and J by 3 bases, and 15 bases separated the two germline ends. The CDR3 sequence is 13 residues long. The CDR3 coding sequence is TGCAGCGCCACCGGGCAGGGCGACTATGGCTACACCTTC. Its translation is CSATGQGDYGYTF. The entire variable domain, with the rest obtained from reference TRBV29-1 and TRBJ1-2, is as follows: SAVISQKPSRDICQRGTSLTIQCQVDSQVTMMFWYRQQPGQSLTLIATANQGSEATYESGFVIDKFPISRPNLTFSTLTVSNMSPEDSSIYLCSATGQGDYGYTFGSGTRLTVV.

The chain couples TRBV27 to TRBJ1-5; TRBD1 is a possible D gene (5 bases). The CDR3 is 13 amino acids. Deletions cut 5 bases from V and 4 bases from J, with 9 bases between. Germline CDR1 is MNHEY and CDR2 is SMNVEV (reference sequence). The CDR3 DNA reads TGTGCCAGCAGTGGGGGAGGTAATCAGCCCCAGCATTTT. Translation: CASSGGGNQPQHF.

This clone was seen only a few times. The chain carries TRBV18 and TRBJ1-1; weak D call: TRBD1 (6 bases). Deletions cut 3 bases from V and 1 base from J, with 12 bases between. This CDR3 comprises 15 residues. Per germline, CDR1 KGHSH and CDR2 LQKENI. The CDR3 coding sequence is TGTGCCAGCTCACCCTCCTTGGACAGGAACACTGAAGCTTTCTTT. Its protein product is CASSPSLDRNTEAFF.

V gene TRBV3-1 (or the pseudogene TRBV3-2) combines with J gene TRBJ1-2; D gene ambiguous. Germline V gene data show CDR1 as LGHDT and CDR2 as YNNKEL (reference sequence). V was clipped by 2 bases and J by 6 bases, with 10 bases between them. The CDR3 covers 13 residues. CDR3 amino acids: CASSQSLTDGYTF. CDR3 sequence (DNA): TGTGCCAGCAGCCAATCCCTAACAGATGGCTACACCTTC.

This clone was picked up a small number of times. CDR3 loop: CATSNRGRGANVLTF. For the CDR3, the DNA is TGTGCCACCAGCAACAGGGGGCGCGGGGCCAACGTCCTGACTTTC. The chain recombines TRBV15 with TRBJ2-6; TRBD1 agrees at 9 bases. CDR3 size: 15 residues. The ends lost 4 bases at V and 4 bases at J; junction bases unmatched: 2. The V gene's germline CDR1 is LNHNV and CDR2 YYDKDF (reference sequence).

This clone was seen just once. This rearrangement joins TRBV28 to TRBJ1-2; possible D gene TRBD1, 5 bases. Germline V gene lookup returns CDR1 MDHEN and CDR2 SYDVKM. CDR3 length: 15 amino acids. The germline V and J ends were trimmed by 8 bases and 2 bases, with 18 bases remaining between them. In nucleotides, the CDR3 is TGTGCCAGCGGAACCTCCGGGGGGACCAACTATGGCTACACCTTC. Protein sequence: CASGTSGGTNYGYTF.

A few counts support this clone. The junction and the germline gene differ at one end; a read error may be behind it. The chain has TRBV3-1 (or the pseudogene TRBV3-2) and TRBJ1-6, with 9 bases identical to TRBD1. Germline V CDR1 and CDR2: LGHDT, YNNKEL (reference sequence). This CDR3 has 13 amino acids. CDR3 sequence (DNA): TGTGCCAGCAGCCAAGGGACAGGGGAAGTAGGATACTTT. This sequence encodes CASSQGTGEVGYF.

CDR3 nucleotides: TGTGCCAGCAGCTATCTACTAGCGGAAATTTACGAGCAGTACTTC. Encoded protein: CASSYLLAEIYEQYF. The V gene is TRBV5-5, the J gene TRBJ2-7, with 8 bases that match TRBD2. Looked up from germline, CDR1 is SGHKS and CDR2 is YYEKEE (reference sequence). Trimming removed 3 bases from V and 4 bases from J; junction bases left unmatched: 9. The CDR3 length is 15 residues.

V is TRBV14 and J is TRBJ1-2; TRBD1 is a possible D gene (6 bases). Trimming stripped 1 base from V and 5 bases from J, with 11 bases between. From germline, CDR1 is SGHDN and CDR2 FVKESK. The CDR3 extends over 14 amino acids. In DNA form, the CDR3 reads TGTGCCAGCAGCCAAGGTAAACAGGGTTATGGCTACACCTTC. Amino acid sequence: CASSQGKQGYGYTF. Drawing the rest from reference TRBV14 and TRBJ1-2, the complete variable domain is EAGVTQFPSHSVIEKGQTVTLRCDPISGHDNLYWYRRVMGKEIKFLLHFVKESKQDESGMPNNRFLAERTGGTYSTLKVQPAELEDSGVYFCASSQGKQGYGYTFGSGTRLTVV.

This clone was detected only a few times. Written as DNA, the CDR3 is TGTGCCAGTAGGGGGGGACAGGGCCAGAACACCGGGGAGCTGTTTTTT. Protein: CASRGGQGQNTGELFF. The chain has TRBV19 and TRBJ2-2, with 9 bases fitting TRBD1. The CDR3 has 16 residues. V was pared by 6 bases and J by 1 base, with 6 bases of the junction left unmatched. From germline, CDR1 is LNHDA and CDR2 SQIVND (reference sequence).

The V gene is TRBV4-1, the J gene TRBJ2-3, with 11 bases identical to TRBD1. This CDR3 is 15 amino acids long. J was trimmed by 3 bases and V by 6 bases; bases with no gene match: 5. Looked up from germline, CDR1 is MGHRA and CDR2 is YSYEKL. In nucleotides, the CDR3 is TGCGCCAGCAGTTCGGACAGGGGGCTTACAGATACGCAGTATTTT. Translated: CASSSDRGLTDTQYF.

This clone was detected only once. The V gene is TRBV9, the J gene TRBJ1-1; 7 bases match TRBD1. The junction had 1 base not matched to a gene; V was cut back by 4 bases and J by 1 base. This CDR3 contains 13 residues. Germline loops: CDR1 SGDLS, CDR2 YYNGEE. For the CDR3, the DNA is TGTGCCAGCAGCCAGGGGGGGAACACTGAAGCTTTCTTT. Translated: CASSQGGNTEAFF.